The text below deals with one T cell receptor (beta chain). 13 Jbeta primers and 60 Vbeta primers were used for the PCR. Method: immunoSEQ multiplex PCR; TCRdb's copy keeps in-frame clones and lacks some. The table has approximately 150,000 clones, roughly four fifths seen once. This record belongs to a study of cytomegalovirus exposure and HLA in healthy donors. V was trimmed by 1 base and J by 4 bases, leaving 11 bases between them. The germline V gene has CDR1 SEHNR and CDR2 FQNEAQ (reference sequence). The CDR3 totals 14 residues. Sequencing was done on a sample of PBMCs. The sequence derives from a middle-aged man in good health and CMV-seronegative. The rearrangement links TRBV7-9 to TRBJ2-7, with D unresolved. The CDR3 DNA reads as TGTGCCAGCAGCTTAGAAGGCAGCGAATACGAGCAGTACTTC. It is translated as CASSLEGSEYEQYF. Full variable domain (missing parts from reference TRBV7-9 and TRBJ2-7): DTGVSQNPRHKITKRGQNVTFRCDPISEHNRLYWYRQTLGQGPEFLTYFQNEAQLEKSRLLSDRFSAERPKGSFSTLEIQRTEQGDSAMYLCASSLEGSEYEQYFGPGTRLTVT.